The entry that follows covers one TCR beta chain sequence. Its antigen is still unknown. CDR3 size: 15 residues. Germline V CDR1 and CDR2: SGHDT, YYEEEE. Trimming shortened V by 1 base and J by 1 base, and 11 bases separated the two germline ends. Here immunoSEQ multiplex PCR was the method, and the copy in TCRdb shows in-frame clones only, minus some. The sample shows 65,000 to 80,000 clones, about 84% of them seen only once. The data derive from a study of OX40 agonist ivuxolimab in advanced cancers. The wider study: Ivuxolimab, an agonist antibody against OX40 (CD134), was given to patients. Six ivuxolimab dose levels, 0.01 to 10 mg/kg, were given intravenously every 2 weeks. Findings and caveats of the study: Mean expanded clone counts were higher in CD8+ than CD4+ T cells. Some nonresponders additionally presented with little normalized T-cell clonal expansion.

The V gene is TRBV5-6, the J gene TRBJ2-5; D is uncertain. The specimen was CD4+ or CD8+ T cells sorted from blood, collected in a trial of the OX40 agonist ivuxolimab. The sequence came from an adult with an advanced solid tumor such as melanoma, head and neck, liver or kidney cancer. The CDR3 spells CASSLRIQTQETQYF. The CDR3, as DNA: TGTGCCAGCAGCTTGAGGATACAGACCCAAGAGACCCAGTACTTC.